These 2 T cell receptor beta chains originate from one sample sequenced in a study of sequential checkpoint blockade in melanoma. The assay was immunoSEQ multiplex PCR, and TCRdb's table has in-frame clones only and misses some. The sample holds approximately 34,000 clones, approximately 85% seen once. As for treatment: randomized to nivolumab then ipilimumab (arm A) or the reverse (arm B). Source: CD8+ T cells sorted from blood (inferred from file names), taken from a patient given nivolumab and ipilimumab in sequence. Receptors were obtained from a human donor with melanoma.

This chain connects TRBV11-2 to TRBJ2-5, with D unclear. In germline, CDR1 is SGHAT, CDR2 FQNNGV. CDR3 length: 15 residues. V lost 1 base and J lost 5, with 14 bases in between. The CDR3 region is CASSLGASLRETQYF. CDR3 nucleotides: TGTGCCAGCAGCTTAGGAGCGTCTCTGAGGGAGACCCAGTACTTC. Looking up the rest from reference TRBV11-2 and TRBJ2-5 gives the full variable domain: EAGVAQSPRYKIIEKRQSVAFWCNPISGHATLYWYQQILGQGPKLLIQFQNNGVVDDSQLPKDRFSAERLKGVDSTLKIQPAKLEDSAVYLCASSLGASLRETQYFGPGTRLLVL.

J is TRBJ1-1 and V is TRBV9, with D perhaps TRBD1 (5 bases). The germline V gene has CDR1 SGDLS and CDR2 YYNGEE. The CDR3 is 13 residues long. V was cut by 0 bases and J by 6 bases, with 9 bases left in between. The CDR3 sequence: CASSVDWGSEAFF. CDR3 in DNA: TGTGCCAGCAGCGTAGACTGGGGCTCTGAAGCTTTCTTT.